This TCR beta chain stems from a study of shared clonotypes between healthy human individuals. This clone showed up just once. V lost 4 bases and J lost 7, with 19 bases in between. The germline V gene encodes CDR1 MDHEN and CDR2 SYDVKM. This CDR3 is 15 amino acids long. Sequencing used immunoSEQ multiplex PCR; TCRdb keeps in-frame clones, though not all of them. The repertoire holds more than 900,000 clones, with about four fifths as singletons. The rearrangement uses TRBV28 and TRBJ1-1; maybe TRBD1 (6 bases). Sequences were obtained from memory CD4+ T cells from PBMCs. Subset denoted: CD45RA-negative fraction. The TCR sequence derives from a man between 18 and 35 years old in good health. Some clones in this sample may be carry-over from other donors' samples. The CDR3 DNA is TGTGCCAGCAGTTCCCTCGGTTTTGTACAGGGTGAAGCTTTCTTT. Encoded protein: CASSSLGFVQGEAFF.